The rows below give T cell receptor beta chains drawn from one sample of a study of control samples from healthy donors and cancer patients. TCRdb's table, derived via immunoSEQ multiplex PCR, lists solely in-frame clones and lacks some. The profile shows about 150,000 clones, just under 95% of them singletons. Specimen: PBMCs. Every receptor here comes from a man in his sixties with colorectal cancer. CDR3s include the opening cysteine and the closing phenylalanine or tryptophan. The D gene is left open where the match is weak. Rows may omit the clone size; those that give it use once, few, many or a size class.

v_gene	d_gene	abundance	j_gene	CDR3aa	CDR3nt
TRBV4-3	NA	NA	TRBJ2-4	CASSQAGGGAKNIQYF	TGCGCCAGCAGCCAAGCCGGAGGGGGAGCCAAAAACATTCAGTACTTC
TRBV9	TRBD2	NA	TRBJ2-2	CASSASGGDTGELFF	TGTGCCAGCAGTGCAAGCGGGGGGGACACCGGGGAGCTGTTTTTT
TRBV12-3/TRBV12-4	NA	NA	TRBJ2-7	CASSQQGYEQYF	TGTGCCAGCAGTCAACAGGGCTACGAGCAGTACTTC
TRBV7-9	NA	NA	TRBJ1-6	CASSPGQSSYNSPLHF	TGTGCCAGCAGCCCAGGACAGAGCTCCTATAATTCACCCCTCCACTTT
TRBV29-1	TRBD1	NA	TRBJ1-2	CSGQGDGGYTF	TGCAGCGGACAGGGGGATGGTGGCTACACCTTC
TRBV27	NA	NA	TRBJ2-2	CASSYRVTGELFF	TGTGCCAGCAGCTACAGGGTAACCGGGGAGCTGTTTTTT
TRBV6-5	NA	NA	TRBJ2-2	CASSRDIANTGELFF	TGTGCCAGCAGCCGGGACATCGCGAACACCGGGGAGCTGTTTTTT
TRBV6-5	NA	NA	TRBJ1-6	CASSPDRYNSPLHF	TGTGCCAGCAGCCCAGACCGCTATAATTCACCCCTCCACTTT
TRBV18	NA	NA	TRBJ2-1	CASSPPIGDSLGDEQFF	TGTGCCAGCTCACCACCGATCGGGGACTCCCTAGGGGATGAGCAGTTCTTC
TRBV19	TRBD1	NA	TRBJ2-1	CASSIAGQGYDNEQFF	TGTGCCAGTAGTATAGCGGGACAGGGGTATGACAATGAGCAGTTCTTC
TRBV7-2	TRBD2	NA	TRBJ2-3	CASSLPTGTSGISTDTQYF	TGTGCCAGCAGCTTGCCTACCGGGACTAGCGGGATAAGCACAGATACGCAGTATTTT
TRBV2	NA	NA	TRBJ1-5	CASSEIRGSGQPQHF	TGTGCCAGCAGTGAAATTAGGGGGTCGGGTCAGCCCCAGCATTTT
TRBV6-5	TRBD2	NA	TRBJ2-3	CASSYQAGGPDTQYF	TGTGCCAGCAGTTACCAAGCGGGGGGGCCGGATACGCAGTATTTT
TRBV19	NA	NA	TRBJ1-4	CASSMSDSYEKLFF	TGTGCCAGTAGTATGAGCGATTCGTATGAAAAACTGTTTTTT
TRBV5-1	TRBD2	NA	TRBJ2-1	CASSLRTSGGNEQFF	TGCGCCAGCAGCTTGAGGACTAGCGGGGGAAATGAGCAGTTCTTC
TRBV5-4	TRBD1	NA	TRBJ2-7	CASSGWGQGAIDEQYF	TGTGCCAGCAGCGGGTGGGGACAGGGGGCTATCGACGAGCAGTACTTC
TRBV5-1	TRBD1	NA	TRBJ2-5	CASSTDRAPQETQYF	TGCGCCAGCAGCACGGACAGGGCCCCACAAGAGACCCAGTACTTC
TRBV7-9	NA	once	TRBJ2-5	CASSLATRGETQYF	TGTGCCAGCAGCTTAGCGACTAGAGGAGAGACCCAGTACTTC
TRBV2	NA	NA	TRBJ1-1	CASRVSVNTEAFF	TGTGCCAGCAGAGTTTCGGTGAACACTGAAGCTTTCTTT
TRBV27	NA	once	TRBJ2-3	CASSLSPGGRDTQYF	TGTGCCAGCAGTTTATCACCCGGGGGCAGGGATACGCAGTATTTT
TRBV15	TRBD1	NA	TRBJ1-1	CATSTGQINTEAFF	TGTGCCACCAGCACGGGACAGATTAACACTGAAGCTTTCTTT
TRBV9	NA	NA	TRBJ1-3	CASSVDGEYGNTIYF	TGTGCCAGCAGCGTCGACGGGGAGTACGGAAACACCATATATTTT
TRBV3-1/TRBV3-2	TRBD1	NA	TRBJ2-1	CASSLDRGGYNEQFF	TGTGCCAGCAGCTTAGACAGGGGGGGCTACAATGAGCAGTTCTTC
TRBV29-1	NA	NA	TRBJ1-2	CSVGTPHYGYTF	TGCAGCGTTGGTACACCGCATTATGGCTACACCTTC
TRBV4-3	NA	NA	TRBJ1-3	CASSQAEGWSGNTIYF	TGCGCCAGCAGCCAAGCGGAGGGTTGGTCTGGAAACACCATATATTTT
TRBV19	NA	NA	TRBJ1-5	CASSIQNIDQPQHF	TGTGCCAGTAGTATCCAGAACATTGATCAGCCCCAGCATTTT
TRBV11-2	NA	NA	TRBJ2-5	CASSRSREETQYF	TGTGCCAGCAGCCGCTCCAGGGAAGAGACCCAGTACTTC
TRBV2	TRBD1	NA	TRBJ2-7	CASRVLPGQGNYEQYF	TGTGCCAGCAGAGTCCTACCGGGACAGGGGAACTACGAGCAGTACTTC
TRBV7-9	TRBD2	NA	TRBJ2-1	CASSHRLAGAVEEQFF	TGTGCCAGCAGCCATAGACTAGCGGGGGCCGTGGAGGAGCAGTTCTTC
TRBV19	NA	NA	TRBJ2-2	CASSGRDFYTGELFF	TGTGCCAGTAGTGGCCGGGACTTCTACACCGGGGAGCTGTTTTTT
TRBV6-6	NA	NA	TRBJ1-5	CASSYAGQPQHF	TGTGCCAGCAGTTACGCTGGCCAGCCCCAGCATTTT
TRBV7-9	NA	NA	TRBJ1-5	CASSLEGSNQPQHF	TGTGCCAGCAGCTTGGAAGGTAGCAATCAGCCCCAGCATTTT
TRBV7-6	TRBD1	once	TRBJ2-2	CASSERTGETGELFF	TGTGCCAGCTCCGAACGGACAGGGGAAACCGGGGAGCTGTTTTTT
TRBV24-1	NA	NA	TRBJ2-2	CATREWDVGELFF	TGTGCCACCAGGGAATGGGACGTCGGGGAGCTGTTTTTT
TRBV10-3	TRBD2	NA	TRBJ2-1	CAISDTSGGAGQFF	TGTGCCATCAGTGATACTAGCGGGGGGGCCGGGCAGTTCTTC
TRBV20-1	TRBD2	once	TRBJ2-7	CSAAGDYEQYF	TGCAGTGCTGCGGGGGACTACGAGCAGTACTTC
TRBV29-1	NA	NA	TRBJ1-1	CSVERGNTEAFF	TGCAGCGTTGAAAGGGGAAACACTGAAGCTTTCTTT
TRBV18	NA	NA	TRBJ1-3	CASSPPFSSDRFSGNTIYF	TGTGCCAGCTCACCACCTTTTTCCTCCGACAGGTTCTCTGGAAACACCATATATTTT
TRBV30	NA	once	TRBJ2-3	CAWSLRLSTDTQYF	TGTGCCTGGAGTCTGCGACTCAGCACAGATACGCAGTATTTT
TRBV6-5	TRBD1	NA	TRBJ2-1	CASSPRTGYNEQFF	TGTGCCAGCAGTCCGAGGACAGGCTACAATGAGCAGTTCTTC
TRBV24-1	NA	NA	TRBJ1-2	CATTYRETNYGYTF	TGTGCCACCACCTACAGGGAAACCAACTATGGCTACACCTTC
TRBV9	NA	NA	TRBJ2-3	CASSPRQGTDTQYF	TGTGCCAGCAGCCCGCGACAGGGCACAGATACGCAGTATTTT
TRBV30	TRBD1	NA	TRBJ1-2	CAWRGGGGGYTF	TGTGCCTGGAGGGGGGGAGGGGGCGGCTACACCTTC
TRBV11-2	NA	NA	TRBJ2-5	CASSLAGTQETQYF	TGTGCCAGCAGCTTAGCGGGGACGCAAGAGACCCAGTACTTC
TRBV11-2	NA	NA	TRBJ2-5	CASSLTGKRETQYF	TGTGCCAGCAGTCTTACAGGGAAGCGAGAGACCCAGTACTTC
TRBV7-9	NA	NA	TRBJ1-5	CASSLEGAQPQHF	TGTGCCAGCAGCTTAGAAGGGGCTCAGCCCCAGCATTTT
TRBV21-1	NA	NA	TRBJ2-7	CASRHPRSGHEQYF	TGTGCCAGCAGGCATCCCCGTAGCGGCCACGAGCAGTACTTC
TRBV25-1	TRBD1	NA	TRBJ1-1	CASSESGTGGRTEAFF	TGTGCCAGCAGTGAGTCCGGGACAGGGGGGAGAACTGAAGCTTTCTTT
TRBV18	TRBD1	NA	TRBJ1-5	CASSPDRGNSNQPQHF	TGTGCCAGCTCACCAGACAGGGGAAATAGCAATCAGCCCCAGCATTTT
TRBV6-5	TRBD1	NA	TRBJ1-1	CASRGQVGNTEAFF	TGTGCCAGCAGGGGACAGGTCGGGAACACTGAAGCTTTCTTT
TRBV7-9	NA	NA	TRBJ1-3	CASSLALGVSGNTIYF	TGTGCCAGCAGCTTAGCGCTCGGGGTTTCAGGAAACACCATATATTTT
TRBV9	NA	NA	TRBJ2-1	CASSPRGEAGLNEQFF	TGTGCCAGCAGCCCTAGGGGGGAGGCAGGACTCAACGAGCAGTTCTTC